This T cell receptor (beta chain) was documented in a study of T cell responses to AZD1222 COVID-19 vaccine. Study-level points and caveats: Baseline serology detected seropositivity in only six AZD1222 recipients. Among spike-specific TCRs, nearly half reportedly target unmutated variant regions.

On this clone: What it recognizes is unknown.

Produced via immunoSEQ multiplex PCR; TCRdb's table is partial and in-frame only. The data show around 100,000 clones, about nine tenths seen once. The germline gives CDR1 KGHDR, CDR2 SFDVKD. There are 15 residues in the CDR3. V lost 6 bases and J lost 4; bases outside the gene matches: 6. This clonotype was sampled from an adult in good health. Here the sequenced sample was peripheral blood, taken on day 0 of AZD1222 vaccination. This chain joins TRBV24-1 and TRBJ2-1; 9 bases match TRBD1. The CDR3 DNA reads TGTGCCACCAGTTTACCCGGGACAGGGTACAATGAGCAGTTCTTC. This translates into CATSLPGTGYNEQFF.